A selection of T cell receptor beta chains follows, all from one sample in a study of blood T cell repertoires in COVID-19. Using immunoSEQ multiplex PCR, the repertoire was profiled, and TCRdb retains in-frame clones only, with some absent. The sample consists of about 49,000 clones, 65% to 90% of them appearing once. Sequencing was carried out using peripheral blood. These receptors were collected from a woman in her sixties or seventies with acute or convalescent COVID-19. Both conserved end residues are part of each CDR3. The order of the fields is V gene, clone size, D gene, J gene, CDR3 DNA, CDR3 protein. A D gene is named only where the DNA matches it firmly. Part of the rows lack a size; the others show once, few, many or a class for expanded clones.

>TRBV18|-|TRBD1|TRBJ1-5
TGTGCCAGCTCGACAGGGGCGGTGGGTGTAGGTCAGCCCCAGCATTTT
CASSTGAVGVGQPQHF
>TRBV7-3|-|-|TRBJ1-1
TGTGCCAGCAGCTTAAGTCCAGGGGCGAACACTGAAGCTTTCTTT
CASSLSPGANTEAFF
>TRBV7-2|-|-|TRBJ2-1
TGTGCCAGCAGCTTAGCGCAGGTGGCAAATGAGCAGTTCTTC
CASSLAQVANEQFF
>TRBV7-8|-|-|TRBJ1-5
TGTGCCAGCAGCCCACCAACAGGCCTCCCTAGCAATCAGCCCCAGCATTTT
CASSPPTGLPSNQPQHF
>TRBV28|-|-|TRBJ2-7
TGTGCCTCGGGCGAGGGGGGGGTCTACGAGCAGTACTTC
CASGEGGVYEQYF
>TRBV29-1|-|TRBD2|TRBJ2-3
TGCAGCGTGGACTTGAGGAGCGGGGGTTCAGATACGCAGTATTTT
CSVDLRSGGSDTQYF
>TRBV6-2/TRBV6-3|-|TRBD1|TRBJ1-2
TGTGCCAGCAGCCCGGGACAGACCTTAAACTATGGCTACACCTTC
CASSPGQTLNYGYTF
>TRBV10-2|-|-|TRBJ2-7
TGCGCCAGCAGTGAGCCTTCAAGGGGGTCGTACGAGCAGTACTTC
CASSEPSRGSYEQYF
>TRBV18|-|TRBD1|TRBJ1-1
TGTGCCAGCTCACCGGGACAGGGGGCGAACACTGAAGCTTTCTTT
CASSPGQGANTEAFF
>TRBV28|-|TRBD1|TRBJ1-2
TGTGCCAGCAGTTCCTCTACAGGGGTCATTGGCTATGGCTACACCTTC
CASSSSTGVIGYGYTF
>TRBV9|-|-|TRBJ1-1
TGTGCCAGCAGCGCGGGACAAGCGATCTCTAGCACTGAAGCTTTCTTT
CASSAGQAISSTEAFF
>TRBV6-6|-|-|TRBJ1-1
TGTGCCAGCAGTTACCCTTGGACAGTGCGGAACACTGAAGCTTTCTTT
CASSYPWTVRNTEAFF
>TRBV4-1|-|TRBD1|TRBJ1-2
TGCGCCAGCAGCCCTGACAGGGGAAGAGATTATGGCTACACCTTC
CASSPDRGRDYGYTF
>TRBV19|-|-|TRBJ1-1
TGTGCCAGTAGTAGAGACAGGTTTACTCAAGCTTTCTTT
CASSRDRFTQAFF
>TRBV19|-|TRBD1|TRBJ1-2
TGTGCCAGTACGGGCCGGCGACAGGGGCCAATCGATGGCTACACCTTC
CASTGRRQGPIDGYTF
>TRBV7-2|-|-|TRBJ1-1
TGTGCCAGCAGCTTATGGCAGGGGCTTGGAGCTTTCTTT
CASSLWQGLGAFF
>TRBV30|once|-|TRBJ1-3
TGTGCCTGGAGTGTGCGCCGGTCCGACTTACTCTCTGGAAACACCATATATTTT
CAWSVRRSDLLSGNTIYF
>TRBV3-1/TRBV3-2|-|TRBD2|TRBJ2-5
TGTGCCAGCAGCCAAGAGGGACTAGCGGGCCAAGAGACCCAGTACTTC
CASSQEGLAGQETQYF
>TRBV20-1|-|-|TRBJ1-2
TGCAGTGCTATTGACAGTTCTAACTATGGCTACACCTTC
CSAIDSSNYGYTF
>TRBV28|-|TRBD1|TRBJ1-6
TGTGCCAGCAGACAGCGAGGGACAGGCGGTAATTCACCCCTCCACTTT
CASRQRGTGGNSPLHF
>TRBV10-3|-|TRBD1|TRBJ1-1
TGTGCCATCAGTGGCGCGACAGGGACCACTGAAGCTTTCTTT
CAISGATGTTEAFF
>TRBV30|-|-|TRBJ2-7
TGTGCCTGTATCAGGGGCTACGAGCAGTACTTC
CACIRGYEQYF
>TRBV19|-|-|TRBJ1-6
TGTGCCAGTAGCATCAGCTCCTATAATTCACCCCTCCACTTT
CASSISSYNSPLHF
>TRBV19|-|-|TRBJ2-5
TGTGCCAGTAGAAGGACACGGGAGGAGACCCAGTACTTC
CASRRTREETQYF
>TRBV2|-|TRBD2|TRBJ2-1
TGTGCCAGCAGTGTGGAGACTAGCGGGAGTTCACGGCAGTTCTTC
CASSVETSGSSRQFF
>TRBV25-1|-|TRBD1|TRBJ1-1
TGTGCCAGCAGGGGGGACAGGGGGCGAGGAACTGAAGCTTTCTTT
CASRGDRGRGTEAFF